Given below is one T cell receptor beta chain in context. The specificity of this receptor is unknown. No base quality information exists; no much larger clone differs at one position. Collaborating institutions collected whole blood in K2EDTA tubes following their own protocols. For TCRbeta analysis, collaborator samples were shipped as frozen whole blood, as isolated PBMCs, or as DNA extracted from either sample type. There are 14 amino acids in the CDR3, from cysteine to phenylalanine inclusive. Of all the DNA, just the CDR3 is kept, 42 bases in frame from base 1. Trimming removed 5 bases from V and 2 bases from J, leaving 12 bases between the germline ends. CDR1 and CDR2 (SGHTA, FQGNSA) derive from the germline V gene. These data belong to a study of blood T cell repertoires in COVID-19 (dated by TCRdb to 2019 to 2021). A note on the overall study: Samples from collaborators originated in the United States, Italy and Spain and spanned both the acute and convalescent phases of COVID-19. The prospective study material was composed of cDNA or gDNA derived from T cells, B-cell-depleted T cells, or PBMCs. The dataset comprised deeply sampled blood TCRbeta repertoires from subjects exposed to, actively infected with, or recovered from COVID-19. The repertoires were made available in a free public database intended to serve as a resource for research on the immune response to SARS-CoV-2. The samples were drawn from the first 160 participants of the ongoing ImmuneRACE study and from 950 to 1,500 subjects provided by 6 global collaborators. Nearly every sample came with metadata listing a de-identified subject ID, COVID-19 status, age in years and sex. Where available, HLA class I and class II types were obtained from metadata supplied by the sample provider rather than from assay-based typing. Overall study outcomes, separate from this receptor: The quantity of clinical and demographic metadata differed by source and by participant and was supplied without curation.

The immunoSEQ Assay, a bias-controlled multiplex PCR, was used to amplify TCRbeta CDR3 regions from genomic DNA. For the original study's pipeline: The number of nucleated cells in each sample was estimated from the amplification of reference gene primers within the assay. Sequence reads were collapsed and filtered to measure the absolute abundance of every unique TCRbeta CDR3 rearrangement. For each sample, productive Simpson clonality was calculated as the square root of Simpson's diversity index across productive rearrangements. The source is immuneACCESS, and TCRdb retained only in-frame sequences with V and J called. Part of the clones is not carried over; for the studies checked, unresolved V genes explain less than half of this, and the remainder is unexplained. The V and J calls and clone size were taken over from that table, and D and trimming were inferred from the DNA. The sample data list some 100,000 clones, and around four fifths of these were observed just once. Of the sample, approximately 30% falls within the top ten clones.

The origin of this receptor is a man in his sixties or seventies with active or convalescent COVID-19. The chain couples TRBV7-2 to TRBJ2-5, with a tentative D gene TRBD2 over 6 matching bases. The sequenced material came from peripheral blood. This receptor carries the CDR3 CASSGRGLQETQYF. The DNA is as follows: TGTGCCAGCAGCGGTCGGGGGTTACAAGAGACCCAGTACTTC.